The 16 T cell receptor beta chains listed next were all sequenced from one sample in a study of blood T cell repertoires in COVID-19. Data came from immunoSEQ multiplex PCR; TCRdb stores just in-frame clones and leaves some out. The profile shows roughly 400,000 clones, over 75% of them singletons. Source material: PBMCs or T cells enriched from blood (not recorded which). The receptors derive from a man aged 25 to 45 who had recovered from COVID-19.

V gene TRBV28 combines with J gene TRBJ2-5, with TRBD1 matching over 9 bases. The CDR3 length is 18 residues. Germline V gene sequence: CDR1 MDHEN, CDR2 SYDVKM. The junction had 20 bases not matched to a gene; V was cut back by 7 bases and J by 5 bases. The CDR3 loop is CASNRGWTQGALMETQYF. Written as DNA, the CDR3 is TGTGCCAGCAACCGCGGTTGGACACAGGGGGCTCTAATGGAGACCCAGTACTTC.

The chain is built from TRBV11-2 and TRBJ2-1; a weak D match, TRBD2 (5 bases). The CDR3 totals 16 residues. V lost 5 bases, J lost 6 bases, and 20 bases lay in between. Germline CDR1 and CDR2: SGHAT and FQNNGV. In DNA, the CDR3 is TGTGCCAGCAGCAAAGGGTGGGAGAGACCCCTCAATGAGCAGTTCTTC. Encoded protein: CASSKGWERPLNEQFF. Together with reference TRBV11-2 and TRBJ2-1, the CDR3 gives the full variable domain: EAGVAQSPRYKIIEKRQSVAFWCNPISGHATLYWYQQILGQGPKLLIQFQNNGVVDDSQLPKDRFSAERLKGVDSTLKIQPAKLEDSAVYLCASSKGWERPLNEQFFGPGTRLTVL.

The V and J genes are TRBV2 and TRBJ1-2; D is ambiguous. Germline CDR1 is SNHLY and CDR2 is FYNNEI. The V and J ends lost 4 bases and 4 bases respectively, with 13 bases between them. The CDR3 covers 14 residues. CDR3 in amino acids: CASSVNGLVYGYTF. In nucleotides, the CDR3 is TGTGCCAGCAGTGTGAATGGACTCGTCTATGGCTACACCTTC.

V usage is TRBV3-1 (or the pseudogene TRBV3-2) and J usage is TRBJ1-2; maybe TRBD1 (5 bases). Trimming stripped 0 bases from V and 6 bases from J, with 14 bases between. CDR1 is LGHDT and CDR2 is YNNKEL in the germline V gene (reference sequence). This CDR3 comprises 15 residues. CDR3: CASSQDGVQGHGYTF. The CDR3 nucleotides are TGTGCCAGCAGCCAAGATGGGGTCCAGGGCCATGGCTACACCTTC.

The chain is built from TRBV7-2 and TRBJ1-3; no firm D call. This CDR3 region has 16 residues. The germline V gene has CDR1 SGHTA and CDR2 FQGNSA. V was clipped by 1 base and J by 0 bases, with 10 bases between them. The chain's CDR3 is CASSLGHQISGNTIYF. The DNA for the CDR3 is TGTGCCAGCAGCTTAGGACATCAGATCTCTGGAAACACCATATATTTT.

The chain is built from TRBV24-1 and TRBJ2-2, with TRBD1 matching over 10 bases. CDR3 length: 17 amino acids. Germline-derived CDR1 and CDR2 are KGHDR and SFDVKD. After removal of 7 bases from V and 4 bases from J, the junction contained 11 bases not matched to a gene. CDR3 protein: CATSQQGQGSGTGELFF. The CDR3 coding sequence is TGTGCCACCAGCCAACAGGGACAGGGGTCTGGCACCGGGGAGCTGTTTTTT.

This clone was picked up one time. This chain uses TRBV29-1 with TRBJ1-2, with TRBD1 as a possible D gene (5 bases). The germline CDR1 and CDR2 sequences are SQVTM and ANQGSEA. The CDR3 runs 13 residues. The V and J ends lost 0 bases and 5 bases respectively, with 10 bases between them. The CDR3 here is CSVEEGGGYGYTF. The CDR3 DNA is TGCAGCGTTGAAGAGGGGGGAGGGTATGGCTACACCTTC. The variable domain in full, completed from reference TRBV29-1 and TRBJ1-2, reads SAVISQKPSRDICQRGTSLTIQCQVDSQVTMMFWYRQQPGQSLTLIATANQGSEATYESGFVIDKFPISRPNLTFSTLTVSNMSPEDSSIYLCSVEEGGGYGYTFGSGTRLTVV.

J is TRBJ2-1 and V is TRBV6-5; 8 positions agree with TRBD1. Germline V gene data show CDR1 as MNHEY and CDR2 as SVGAGI. V was clipped by 6 bases and J by 7 bases; unmatched bases: 11. CDR3 length: 15 residues. The CDR3 reads CASRTGGGGLNEQFF. The CDR3 DNA reads TGTGCCAGCAGAACAGGGGGAGGAGGTCTTAATGAGCAGTTCTTC.

The count of this clone is one. The rearrangement links TRBV24-1 to TRBJ1-2; unclear D gene. This CDR3 contains 12 residues. Deletions cut 6 bases from V and 7 bases from J, with 11 bases between. CDR1 is KGHDR, CDR2 SFDVKD, per germline. Here the CDR3 DNA reads TGTGCCACCAGTCCGGGTGGGTTTGGCTACACCTTC. Protein product: CATSPGGFGYTF.

The rearrangement links TRBV5-6 to TRBJ2-4; D is unclear. With 4 bases removed from V and 0 bases from J, the gap between germline ends came to 17 bases. There are 17 residues in the CDR3. Germline V gene data show CDR1 as SGHDT and CDR2 as YYEEEE. The DNA for the CDR3 is TGTGCCAGCAGCCGGGTGGAGTTCGGTCTAGCCAAAAACATTCAGTACTTC. This translates into CASSRVEFGLAKNIQYF.

The V gene is TRBV3-1 (or the pseudogene TRBV3-2), the J gene TRBJ2-7; 8 bases agree with TRBD1. Germline V gene data show CDR1 as LGHDT and CDR2 as YNNKEL (reference sequence). The J segment lost 8 bases and the V segment lost 6 bases, leaving 6 bases of the junction unmatched. The CDR3 covers 12 residues. CDR3 nucleotide sequence: TGTGCCAGCAGATCAGGGGGCGAGAAGCAGTACTTC. Its translation: CASRSGGEKQYF.

V is TRBV7-3 and J is TRBJ1-1; D is unclear. The germline V gene has CDR1 SGHTA and CDR2 FQGTGA. V was shortened by 5 bases and J by 4 bases, with 11 bases between the two germline ends. CDR3 length: 13 residues. The CDR3 region is CASSPARGTEAFF. The CDR3 DNA is TGTGCCAGCAGCCCCGCTCGAGGCACTGAAGCTTTCTTT.

V gene TRBV7-2 combines with J gene TRBJ2-7; 13 nucleotides align to TRBD2. J gave up 4 bases and V 4 bases, and 7 bases lay outside the gene matches. The CDR3 runs to 16 residues. The germline CDR1 and CDR2 sequences are SGHTA and FQGNSA. CDR3 amino acids: CASSSWTSGSLYEQYF. In nucleotides, the CDR3 is TGTGCCAGCAGCTCCTGGACTAGCGGGAGTTTGTACGAGCAGTACTTC.

The rearrangement uses TRBV19 and TRBJ2-2, with 10 bases that match TRBD2. V shed 5 bases, J shed 5 bases, and the junction held 8 bases outside the gene matches. CDR1 is LNHDA and CDR2 is SQIVND in the germline V gene (reference sequence). This CDR3 comprises 16 residues. CDR3 in DNA: TGTGCCAGTAGTCTATGGCTAGCGGGAGATACCGGGGAGCTGTTTTTT. Translating gives CASSLWLAGDTGELFF.

This chain joins TRBV9 and TRBJ1-1; TRBD1 matches 8 bases. Germline V CDR1 and CDR2: SGDLS, YYNGEE. The CDR3 has 13 amino acids. V lost 3 bases to trimming and J lost 6 bases; unmatched junction nucleotides: 4. The DNA of the CDR3 is TGTGCCAGCAGCGCCCGGACAGGGTCTGAAGCTTTCTTT. Protein: CASSARTGSEAFF.

V and J are TRBV28 and TRBJ2-4; perhaps TRBD1 as D (5 bases). Germline V gene sequence: CDR1 MDHEN, CDR2 SYDVKM. Trimming took off 6 bases at V and 5 bases at J, with 14 bases between the two ends. The CDR3 covers 14 residues. DNA of the CDR3: TGTGCCAGCAGGAAGCAGGGCGGCGAAAACATTCAGTACTTC. It yields the protein CASRKQGGENIQYF.